Presented here are 20 T cell receptor beta chains from one specimen sequenced in a study of identical twins. TCRdb processed the 5' RACE reads anew with MiXCR; each CDR3 protein has one entry. The sample yields more than 350,000 distinct CDR3 sequences, around 9.7% seen once. Input material: naive T cells sorted from blood. All receptors come from a woman aged 45 to 65 in good health.

This clonotype was observed a few times. The V and J genes are TRBV7-2 and TRBJ2-1, with D unresolved. This CDR3 region has 14 residues. In germline, CDR1 is SGHTA, CDR2 FQGNSA. Deletions cut 4 bases from V and 7 bases from J, with 14 bases between. The CDR3 DNA reads TGTGCCAGCAGCTCGCCTCCACTGGGGAATGAGCAGTTCTTC. Amino acids: CASSSPPLGNEQFF.

The chain has TRBV11-2 and TRBJ2-7; 11 nucleotides line up with TRBD2. J gave up 3 bases and V 5 bases, and 9 bases lay outside the gene matches. Germline V gene sequence: CDR1 SGHAT, CDR2 FQNNGV. This CDR3 comprises 16 residues. CDR3 loop: CASSPRTSGWNYEQYV. In nucleotides, the CDR3 is TGTGCCAGCAGCCCTAGGACTAGCGGGTGGAACTACGAGCAGTACGTC.

This clonotype was seen repeatedly, ten times or more. This chain joins TRBV15 and TRBJ1-5; no reliable D call. V was shortened by 1 base and J by 6 bases, with 4 bases between the two germline ends. Germline CDR1 reads LNHNV; CDR2 reads YYDKDF (reference sequence). This CDR3 region has 12 residues. This CDR3 is CATSRAGQPQHF. DNA of the CDR3: TGTGCCACCAGCAGAGCGGGTCAGCCCCAGCATTTT.

This clonotype was seen more than once but under ten times. V usage is TRBV2 and J usage is TRBJ2-2; 10 positions match TRBD2. Germline loops: CDR1 SNHLY, CDR2 FYNNEI. The CDR3 has 16 residues. With 2 bases clipped from V and 2 bases from J, the junction kept 2 bases outside the gene matches. As DNA, the CDR3 is TGTGCCAGCAGTGAAAAACTAGCGGGAAACACCGGGGAGCTGTTTTTT. It translates to CASSEKLAGNTGELFF.

The table lists this clonotype with many counts. V usage is TRBV15 and J usage is TRBJ2-2; no clear D gene. The CDR3 length is 14 residues. V dropped 1 base and J dropped 4 bases, with 7 bases sitting between them. Germline CDR1 LNHNV, CDR2 YYDKDF (reference sequence). The CDR3 DNA is TGTGCCACCAGCAGAGTTGCCGGCACCGGGGAGCTGTTTTTT. This encodes CATSRVAGTGELFF.

The CDR3, as DNA: TGTGCCAGCAGTGTGGGGACTAGTCTCGTCTACGAGCAGTACTTC. It codes for CASSVGTSLVYEQYF. The rearrangement uses TRBV6-4 and TRBJ2-7; TRBD2 matches at 8 bases. CDR1 is MRHNA and CDR2 is SNTAGT in the germline V gene. The length of the CDR3 is 15 residues. V trimming: 4 bases; J trimming: 3 bases; junction bases outside the gene matches: 8.

This clonotype was detected a few times. The chain links TRBV20-1 to TRBJ2-7, with D possibly matching TRBD2 (6 bases). CDR3 length: 14 residues. The germline gives CDR1 DFQATT, CDR2 SNEGSKA (reference sequence). Between the trimmed V and J ends, which lost 0 bases and 3 bases, there was a span of 12 bases. This chain's CDR3 is CSARDGRGIYEQYF. The DNA of the CDR3 is TGCAGTGCTAGAGACGGGAGAGGGATCTACGAGCAGTACTTC.

The rearrangement joins TRBV29-1 to TRBJ1-5, with 7 positions matching TRBD1. CDR3 length: 13 amino acids. The J segment lost 5 bases and the V segment lost 2 bases, leaving 3 bases of the junction unmatched. CDR1 and CDR2 (germline): SQVTM, ANQGSEA. CDR3 in DNA: TGCAGCGTTGAAACAGGGGTGGATCAGCCCCAGCATTTT. It translates to CSVETGVDQPQHF.

This clonotype was observed a handful of times. CDR3 sequence reads: CASSESPGNQETQYF. As DNA, the CDR3 is TGCGCCAGCAGTGAGTCGCCCGGGAACCAAGAGACCCAGTACTTC. V usage is TRBV10-2 and J usage is TRBJ2-5; possibly TRBD2 for D (5 bases). Germline V gene lookup returns CDR1 WSHSY and CDR2 SAAADI. Between the trimmed V and J ends, which lost 0 bases and 0 bases, there was a span of 8 bases. The CDR3 sequence is 15 residues long.

This clonotype was seen a few times. This chain links TRBV4-1 with TRBJ2-2, with D possibly matching TRBD2 (7 bases). CDR3 length equals 15 residues. Between the trimmed V and J ends, which lost 1 base and 7 bases, there was a span of 13 bases. In germline, CDR1 is MGHRA, CDR2 YSYEKL. The CDR3 DNA follows: TGCGCCAGCAGCCAAGGGAGGGAGGGGGTCGGGGAGCTGTTTTTT. Residues: CASSQGREGVGELFF.

For this clonotype: It is likely a read error, because the conserved phenylalanine at the end of the CDR3 is missing. This rearrangement joins TRBV12-3 or TRBV12-4 to TRBJ1-2, with D uncertain. Trimming pared 6 bases from V and 4 bases from J, leaving 15 bases between. This CDR3 is 14 amino acids long. CDR3 in amino acids: CASSGGLGFYGYTC. The CDR3 nucleotides read TGTGCCAGCAGCGGAGGGCTGGGTTTCTATGGCTACACCTGC.

This clonotype was seen only a few times. J is TRBJ2-7 and V is TRBV20-1, with a weak D call TRBD1 (6 bases). The CDR3 runs to 14 residues. In germline, CDR1 is DFQATT, CDR2 SNEGSKA (reference sequence). Trimming shortened V by 5 bases and J by 0 bases, and 14 bases separated the two germline ends. CDR3: CSALRGGFSYEQYF. The CDR3 DNA reads TGCAGTGCTTTGAGAGGGGGTTTCTCCTACGAGCAGTACTTC.

The V gene is TRBV20-1, the J gene TRBJ2-2; D may be TRBD1 or TRBD2 (5 bases each). The CDR3 extends over 16 amino acids. Trimming cost V 6 bases and J 7 bases, with 24 bases left between them. Germline loops: CDR1 DFQATT, CDR2 SNEGSKA (reference sequence). For the CDR3, the DNA is TGCAGTGCCGGACGAGTTGCCGGGGCTGGGATCGGGGAGCTGTTTTTT. This codes for CSAGRVAGAGIGELFF.

The chain couples TRBV24-1 to TRBJ2-1, with a weak D call TRBD2 (6 bases). Germline-derived CDR1 and CDR2 are KGHDR and SFDVKD. V gave up 9 bases and J gave up 7 bases, with 18 bases separating them. The CDR3 is 14 amino acids. CDR3 region: CATAEAGMENEQFF. CDR3 sequence (DNA): TGTGCCACCGCGGAGGCGGGAATGGAGAATGAGCAGTTCTTC.

This clonotype was seen many times. This chain links TRBV15 with TRBJ2-1; D may be TRBD1 or TRBD2 (7 bases each). CDR1 is LNHNV, CDR2 YYDKDF, per germline (reference sequence). Trimming shortened V by 1 base and J by 7 bases, and 14 bases separated the two germline ends. The CDR3 consists of 15 residues. The CDR3 loop is CATSRAGGRGNEQFF. CDR3 DNA: TGTGCCACCAGCAGAGCGGGAGGCAGGGGGAATGAGCAGTTCTTC.

This clonotype was seen at least ten times. This chain joins TRBV27 and TRBJ2-1; D is unresolved. Germline assignment: CDR1 MNHEY and CDR2 SMNVEV (reference sequence). CDR3 size: 14 residues. The V end was cut by 0 bases, the J end by 4 bases, with 7 bases between. CDR3 nucleotide sequence: TGTGCCAGCAGTTTATCGACTCAGTACAATGAGCAGTTCTTC. Its protein is CASSLSTQYNEQFF.

This clonotype was seen many times. The chain uses TRBV4-1 and TRBJ2-3; 11 bases are shared with TRBD2. This CDR3 has 17 residues. Germline assignment: CDR1 MGHRA and CDR2 YSYEKL. The J segment lost 5 bases and the V segment lost 2 bases, leaving 9 bases of the junction unmatched. This CDR3 reads CASSQTPLAGAIDTQYF. In nucleotides, the CDR3 is TGCGCCAGCAGCCAAACCCCACTAGCGGGAGCTATAGATACGCAGTATTTT.

The genes are TRBV3-1 and TRBJ2-7; D is possibly TRBD1 (6 bases). V lost 4 bases, J lost 3 bases, and 10 bases lay in between. Per germline, CDR1 LGHDT and CDR2 YNNKEL (reference sequence). This CDR3 spans 13 amino acids. CDR3: CASSLGTLYEQYF. DNA of the CDR3: TGTGCCAGCAGCCTCGGGACACTCTACGAGCAGTACTTC.

This clonotype was seen a handful of times. The V and J genes are TRBV29-1 and TRBJ2-5, with D perhaps matching TRBD1 or TRBD2 (6 bases each). The CDR3 is 13 residues long. Germline V gene lookup returns CDR1 SQVTM and CDR2 ANQGSEA. V was shortened by 4 bases and J by 4 bases, with 13 bases between the two germline ends. This chain's CDR3 is CSVGGAGRETQYF. The CDR3 coding sequence is TGCAGCGTTGGGGGGGCAGGAAGAGAGACCCAGTACTTC.

The rearrangement links TRBV4-1 to TRBJ1-2; D is possibly TRBD1 (6 bases). The ends were cut back, 4 bases at V and 7 bases at J, with 19 bases in the middle. Germline assignment: CDR1 MGHRA and CDR2 YSYEKL. The CDR3 covers 15 residues. Here the CDR3 reads CASSPRELGASGYTF. In DNA form, the CDR3 reads TGCGCCAGCAGCCCTAGGGAGTTGGGGGCTAGTGGCTACACCTTC.